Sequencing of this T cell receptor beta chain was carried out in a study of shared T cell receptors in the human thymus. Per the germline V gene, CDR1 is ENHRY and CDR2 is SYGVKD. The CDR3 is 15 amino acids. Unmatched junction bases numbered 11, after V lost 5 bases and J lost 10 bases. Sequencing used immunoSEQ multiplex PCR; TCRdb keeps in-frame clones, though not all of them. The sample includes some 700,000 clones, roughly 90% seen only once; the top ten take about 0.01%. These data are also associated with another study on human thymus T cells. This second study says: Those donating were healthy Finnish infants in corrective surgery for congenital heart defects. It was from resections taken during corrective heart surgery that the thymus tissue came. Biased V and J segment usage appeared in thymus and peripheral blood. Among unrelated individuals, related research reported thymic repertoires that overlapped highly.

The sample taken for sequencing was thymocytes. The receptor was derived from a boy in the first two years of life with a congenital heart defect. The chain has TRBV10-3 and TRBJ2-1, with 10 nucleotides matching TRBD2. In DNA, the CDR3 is TGTGCCATCAGTCCATATTCAGCGGGAGGGCCAGAGCAGTTCTTC. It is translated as CAISPYSAGGPEQFF.